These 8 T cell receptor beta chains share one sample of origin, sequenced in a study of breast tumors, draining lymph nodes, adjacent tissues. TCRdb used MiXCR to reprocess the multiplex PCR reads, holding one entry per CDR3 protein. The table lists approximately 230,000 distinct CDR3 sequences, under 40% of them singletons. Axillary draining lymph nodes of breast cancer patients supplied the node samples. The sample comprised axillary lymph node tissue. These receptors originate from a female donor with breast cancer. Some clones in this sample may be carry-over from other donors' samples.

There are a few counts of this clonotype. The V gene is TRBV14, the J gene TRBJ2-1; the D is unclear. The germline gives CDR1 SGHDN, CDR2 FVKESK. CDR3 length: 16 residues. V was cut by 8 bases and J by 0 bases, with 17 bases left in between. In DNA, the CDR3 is TGTGCCAGCTCACCTCCTAGTAAGATCTCCTACAATGAGCAGTTCTTC. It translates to CASSPPSKISYNEQFF.

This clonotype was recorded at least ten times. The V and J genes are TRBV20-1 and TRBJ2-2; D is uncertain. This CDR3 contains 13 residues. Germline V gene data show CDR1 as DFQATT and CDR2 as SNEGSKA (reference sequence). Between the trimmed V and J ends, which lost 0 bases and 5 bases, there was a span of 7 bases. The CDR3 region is CSARDHRTGELFF. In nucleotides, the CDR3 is TGCAGTGCTAGAGATCATCGGACCGGGGAGCTGTTTTTT.

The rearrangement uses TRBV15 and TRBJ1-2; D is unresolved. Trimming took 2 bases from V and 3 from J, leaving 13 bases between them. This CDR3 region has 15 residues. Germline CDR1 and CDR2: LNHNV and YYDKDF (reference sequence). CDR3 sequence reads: CATSRNPDRDYGYTF. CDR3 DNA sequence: TGTGCCACCAGCAGAAACCCGGACCGTGACTATGGCTACACCTTC.

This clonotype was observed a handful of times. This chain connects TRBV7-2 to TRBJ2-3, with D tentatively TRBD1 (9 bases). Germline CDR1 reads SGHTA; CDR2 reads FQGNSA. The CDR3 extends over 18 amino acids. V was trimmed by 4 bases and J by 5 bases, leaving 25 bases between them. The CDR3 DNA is TGTGCCAGCAGCTCCAAGGCCGGGACAGGGAGCGGGAGAGATACGCAGTATTTT. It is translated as CASSSKAGTGSGRDTQYF.

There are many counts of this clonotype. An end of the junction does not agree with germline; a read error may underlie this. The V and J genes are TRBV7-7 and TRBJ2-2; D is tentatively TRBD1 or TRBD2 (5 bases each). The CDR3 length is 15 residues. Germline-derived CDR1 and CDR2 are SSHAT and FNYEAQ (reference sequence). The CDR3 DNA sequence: TGTGCTAGCAGCTCCCGTGGGGGTGGAACCGGGGAGCTGTTTTTT. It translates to CASSSRGGGTGELFF.

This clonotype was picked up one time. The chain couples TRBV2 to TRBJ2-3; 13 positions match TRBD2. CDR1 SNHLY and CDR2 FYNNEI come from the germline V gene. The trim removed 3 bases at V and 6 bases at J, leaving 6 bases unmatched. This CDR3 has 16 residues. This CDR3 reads CASSELGLAGLDTQYF. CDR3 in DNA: TGTGCCAGCAGTGAGTTGGGACTAGCGGGACTGGATACGCAGTATTTT.

CDR3 coding DNA: TGTGCCAGCAGCCAAAACAGGGGGGATCAGCCCCAGCATTTT. Translation gives CASSQNRGDQPQHF. The V and J genes are TRBV3-1 and TRBJ1-5, with 8 bases that match TRBD1. V shed 2 bases and J 5 bases; nucleotides not matched to a gene: 2. The germline gives CDR1 LGHDT, CDR2 YNNKEL (reference sequence). The CDR3 is 14 amino acids.

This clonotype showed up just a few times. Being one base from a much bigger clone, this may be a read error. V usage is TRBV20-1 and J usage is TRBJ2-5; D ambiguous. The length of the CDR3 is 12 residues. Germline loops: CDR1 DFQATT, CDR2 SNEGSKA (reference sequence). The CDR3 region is CSANDAGETPYF. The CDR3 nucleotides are TGCAGTGCTAATGACGCCGGAGAGACCCCGTACTTC.